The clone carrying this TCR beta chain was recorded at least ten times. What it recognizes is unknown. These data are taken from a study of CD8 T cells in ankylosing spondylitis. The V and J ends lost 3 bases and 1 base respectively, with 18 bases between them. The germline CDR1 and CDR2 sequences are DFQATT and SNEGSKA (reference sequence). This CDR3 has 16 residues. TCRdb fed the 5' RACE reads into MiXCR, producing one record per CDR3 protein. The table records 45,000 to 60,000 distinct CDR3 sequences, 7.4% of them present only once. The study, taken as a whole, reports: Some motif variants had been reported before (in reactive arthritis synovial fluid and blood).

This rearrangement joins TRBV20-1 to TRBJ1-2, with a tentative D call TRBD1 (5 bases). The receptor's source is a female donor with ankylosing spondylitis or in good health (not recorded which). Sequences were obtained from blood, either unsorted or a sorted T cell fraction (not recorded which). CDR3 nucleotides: TGCAGTGCTAGTACAACCCAGGGAGGGAATAACTATGGCTACACCTTC. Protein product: CSASTTQGGNNYGYTF.